A selection of T cell receptor beta chains follows, all from one sample in a study of cytomegalovirus exposure and HLA in healthy donors. Assay: immunoSEQ multiplex PCR; the TCRdb copy retains only in-frame clones and omits some. Of 150,000 to 200,000 clones in the sample, 65% to 75% were seen once. The sequenced sample consisted of PBMCs. The receptor set was obtained from a girl aged 10-17 years in good health and CMV-seronegative. Both conserved end residues are part of each CDR3. D genes are given only for firm matches. Not all rows give a size; the values are once, few, many and, for expanded clones, a class.

clone_size d_call j_call v_call cdr3_aa cdr3_nt
- - TRBJ1-5 TRBV27 CASRRNSNQPQHF TGTGCCAGCCGGAGAAACAGCAATCAGCCCCAGCATTTT
- - TRBJ2-7 TRBV7-6 CASSPGEEQYF TGTGCCAGCAGCCCGGGGGAGGAGCAGTACTTC
- - TRBJ2-1 TRBV6-6 CASSLDNEQFF TGTGCCAGCAGTTTAGACAATGAGCAGTTCTTC
- - TRBJ1-1 TRBV6-5 CASRANTEAFF TGTGCCAGCAGGGCGAACACTGAAGCTTTCTTT
- TRBD1 TRBJ1-4 TRBV30 CAWSIKTTGEKLFF TGTGCCTGGAGCATAAAAACGACAGGGGAAAAACTGTTTTTT
- - TRBJ1-3 TRBV18 CASSPQTGALRENTIYF TGTGCCAGCTCACCACAGACAGGAGCCCTTCGAGAAAACACCATATATTTT
once TRBD1 TRBJ1-2 TRBV5-1 CASSLAPGQDIYGYTF TGCGCCAGCAGCTTGGCCCCGGGACAGGATATATATGGCTACACCTTC
- TRBD1 TRBJ2-7 TRBV5-1 CASSRGTGSYEQYF TGCGCCAGCAGCCGAGGGACAGGGTCCTACGAGCAGTACTTC
- - TRBJ2-3 TRBV28 CASIQGSTRGTQYF TGTGCCAGCATTCAGGGGTCGACCCGTGGGACGCAGTATTTT
- - TRBJ1-5 TRBV6-1 CASKQGSNQPQHF TGTGCCAGCAAACAGGGAAGCAATCAGCCCCAGCATTTT
- - TRBJ1-1 TRBV2 CASMAVAGTEAFF TGTGCCAGCATGGCGGTGGCGGGGACTGAAGCTTTCTTT
- - TRBJ1-6 TRBV4-1 CASSQSTGMSNSPLHF TGCGCCAGCAGCCAATCCACAGGGATGAGCAATTCACCCCTCCACTTT
few - TRBJ1-1 TRBV19 CASSIWREVNTEAFF TGTGCCAGTAGTATTTGGAGGGAGGTGAACACTGAAGCTTTCTTT
- - TRBJ1-2 TRBV6-1 CASSEVAGAYGYTF TGTGCCAGCAGTGAGGTCGCGGGGGCCTATGGCTACACCTTC
- - TRBJ1-6 TRBV7-9 CASSPTDSSYNSPLHF TGTGCCAGCAGCCCCACGGACAGCTCCTATAATTCACCCCTCCACTTT
- TRBD2 TRBJ2-5 TRBV5-1 CATTGGAPQETQYF TGCGCCACCACGGGAGGAGCGCCACAAGAGACCCAGTACTTC
- - TRBJ1-2 TRBV7-2 CASSLTDDITLAYGYTF TGTGCCAGCAGCTTAACAGACGACATTACTCTCGCCTATGGCTACACCTTC
- TRBD1 TRBJ1-5 TRBV27 CASRSQGGNQPQHF TGTGCCAGCAGGTCCCAGGGGGGCAATCAGCCCCAGCATTTT
once TRBD2 TRBJ2-5 TRBV13 CASSPSGGASETQYF TGTGCCAGCAGCCCAAGCGGGGGGGCCTCGGAGACCCAGTACTTC
- - TRBJ1-1 TRBV6-5 CASSRVMENTEAFF TGTGCCAGCAGCAGGGTAATGGAGAACACTGAAGCTTTCTTT
few - TRBJ1-2 TRBV6-5 CASSQAGLNNYGYTF TGTGCCAGCAGCCAGGCGGGACTCAATAACTATGGCTACACCTTC
few - TRBJ1-5 TRBV6-5 CASSPGQVDNQPQHF TGTGCCAGCAGCCCCGGACAAGTCGACAATCAGCCCCAGCATTTT
few TRBD2 TRBJ2-3 TRBV6-1 CASSEAASGGAVAQYF TGTGCCAGCAGTGAAGCGGCTAGCGGGGGGGCAGTGGCGCAGTATTTT
- - TRBJ1-2 TRBV7-9 CASSYGQNYGYTF TGTGCCAGCAGCTATGGACAGAACTATGGCTACACCTTC
few - TRBJ1-1 TRBV30 CAWDRQPNTEAFF TGTGCCTGGGATAGACAACCTAACACTGAAGCTTTCTTT
- - TRBJ2-1 TRBV25-1 CASRGSSYNEQFF TGTGCCAGCAGAGGGAGCTCCTACAATGAGCAGTTCTTC
- TRBD1 TRBJ2-5 TRBV5-1 CASGDRVETQYF TGCGCCAGCGGGGACAGGGTGGAGACCCAGTACTTC